This TCR beta chain is drawn from a study of T-cell memory formation after mild COVID-19. Amplification by 5'RACE using constant-segment primers produced TCR alpha and TCR beta cDNA libraries that carried sample barcodes and UMIs. Using its own MiXCR run on the 5' RACE reads, TCRdb lists one record per CDR3 protein. This table has about 390,000 distinct CDR3 sequences, about 16% appearing once. CDR3 size: 11 residues. Germline assignment: CDR1 SGHTA and CDR2 FQGNSA. Trimming took 5 bases from V and 6 from J, leaving 8 bases between them. This clonotype was observed at least ten times. This receptor was taken from a man aged 18 to 30 who had mild COVID-19 (a few samples of this study predate the infection). Cell type and time point are not known. Sequenced input: PBMCs or a T cell subset sorted from them (not recorded which). The chain joins TRBV7-2 to TRBJ2-7; D call uncertain. The CDR3 loop is CASSLLVEQYF. CDR3 in DNA: TGTGCCAGCAGCCTCCTAGTCGAGCAGTACTTC.